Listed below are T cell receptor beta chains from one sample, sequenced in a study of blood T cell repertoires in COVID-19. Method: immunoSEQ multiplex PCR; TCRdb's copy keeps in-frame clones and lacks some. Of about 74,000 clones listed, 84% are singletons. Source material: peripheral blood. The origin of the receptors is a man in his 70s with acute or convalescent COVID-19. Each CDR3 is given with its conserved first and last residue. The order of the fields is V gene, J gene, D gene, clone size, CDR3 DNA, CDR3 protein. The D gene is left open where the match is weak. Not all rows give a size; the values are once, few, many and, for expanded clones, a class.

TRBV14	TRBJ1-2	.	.	TGTGCCAGCAGCCACGACAGGACCTATGGCTACACCTTC	CASSHDRTYGYTF
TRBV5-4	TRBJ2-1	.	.	TGTGCCAGCAGCCCCCCCACTTACAATGAGCAGTTCTTC	CASSPPTYNEQFF
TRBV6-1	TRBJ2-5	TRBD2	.	TGTGCCAGCAGTGAGGGACTAGCGGGAGAGGAGACCCAGTACTTC	CASSEGLAGEETQYF
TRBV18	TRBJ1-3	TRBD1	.	TGTGCCAGCTCACCAGGGACAGGGTTCTCTGGAAACACCATATATTTT	CASSPGTGFSGNTIYF
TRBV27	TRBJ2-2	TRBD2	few	TGTGCCAGCAGTCTCCCGGGACTAGCGGGACACACCGGGGAGCTGTTTTTT	CASSLPGLAGHTGELFF
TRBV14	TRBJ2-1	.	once	TGTGCCAGCAGCCCAGGCAGGGGTCAACAGTTCTTC	CASSPGRGQQFF
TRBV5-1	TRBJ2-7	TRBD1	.	TGCGCCAGCAGCTTGGCATGGGACAGGGGATCCTACGAGCAGTACTTC	CASSLAWDRGSYEQYF
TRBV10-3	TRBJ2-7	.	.	TGTGCCATCAGTCCCGGACAGGGAGGGGTCTACGAGCAGTACTTC	CAISPGQGGVYEQYF
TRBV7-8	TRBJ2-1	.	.	TGTGCCAGCAGCCTTACAGGGCCCACCTACAATGAGCAGTTCTTC	CASSLTGPTYNEQFF
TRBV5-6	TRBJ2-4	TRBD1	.	TGTGCCAGCAGCTTTAGGGGGCTGATCGTGAACATTCAGTACTTC	CASSFRGLIVNIQYF
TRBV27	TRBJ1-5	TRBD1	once	TGTGCCAGCAGTATCTTTGGACAGGGGGCGGGTAATCAGCCCCAGCATTTT	CASSIFGQGAGNQPQHF
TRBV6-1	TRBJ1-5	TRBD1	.	TGTGCCAGCAGTGAATGGGGACAGATGGGGAGCAATCAGCCCCAGCATTTT	CASSEWGQMGSNQPQHF
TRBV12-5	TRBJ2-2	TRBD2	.	TGTGCTAGTGGTTTGGAGCGCCTAGCGGGAGTTACCGGGGAGCTGTTTTTT	CASGLERLAGVTGELFF
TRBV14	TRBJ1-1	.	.	TGTGCCAGCAGCCAAGTACTTGGTGGGAACACTGAAGCTTTCTTT	CASSQVLGGNTEAFF
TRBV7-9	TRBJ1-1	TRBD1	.	TGTGCCAGCAGCTTCAGGGGGAGCCTGAGGAACACTGAAGCTTTCTTT	CASSFRGSLRNTEAFF